This TCR delta chain appears in the sequencing data of a study of γδ T cells in repeated Plasmodium falciparum infection. As for the study in general: Donors had four controlled P. falciparum NF54 infections over 644 days. Some Malian samples span acute malaria episodes; others come from no-transmission periods.

TCRdb repeated clone calling on the multiplex PCR reads with CATT. The profile shows 75,000 to 95,000 delta-chain clones, roughly 0.98% of them singletons. As regards this clone: TCRdb lists the protein of a much larger clone for this DNA, which differs at residue 11, so this is likely a read error; the protein given here is translated from the DNA itself.

This CDR3 is built from 21 residues. The germline CDR1 and CDR2 sequences are TSWWSYY and QGS. V shed 5 bases and J shed 0 bases, with 31 bases lying between them. Vgamma9/Vdelta2+ and Vdelta2-negative gammadelta T cells were flow-sorted from PBMC for bulk sequencing. Sequencing was done on a sample of gamma-delta T cells from blood. The TCR was taken from a pool of human donors (malaria-infected and uninfected, not separated). This chain joins TRDV1 and TRDJ1; D possibly corresponds to TRDD2 (6 bases). No J gene was available from TCRdb, and it was assigned here by a germline match of the DNA. CDR3 residues: CALGIRPSRYRGVPYTDKLIF. CDR3 sequence (DNA): TGTGCTCTTGGGATTCGGCCTTCCCGCTACCGGGGGGTTCCGTACACCGATAAACTCATCTTT.